This record looks at one T cell receptor (beta chain) sequence and its context. Its antigen remains unknown. This table comes from immunoSEQ multiplex PCR, and its TCRdb copy is limited to in-frame clones, with some not included. The repertoire has about 120,000 clones, around nine tenths of them found once; the top ten carry 0.15% to 0.2%. CDR1 SGHRS and CDR2 YFSETQ come from the germline V gene. This CDR3 is 14 amino acids long. V dropped 2 bases and J dropped 6; count of bases not matched to a gene: 3. The data originate from a study of graft-versus-host responses after intestinal transplantation. Study-wide results and limits: GvH clones occurred in recipient marrow; some first appeared in ileum or blood.

The genes are TRBV5-1 and TRBJ1-1; 11 bases map to TRBD1. The source is a human donor who received an intestinal transplant. Source: unstimulated CD4+ T cells sorted from spleen or lymph node cells, taken before intestinal transplant. Here the CDR3 reads CASSFRDRGAEAFF. CDR3 in DNA: TGCGCCAGCAGCTTCCGGGACAGGGGGGCTGAAGCTTTCTTT.